This passage covers 26 T cell receptor beta chains from one sample sequenced in a study of shared clonotypes between healthy human individuals. Sequencing used immunoSEQ multiplex PCR; TCRdb keeps in-frame clones, though not all of them. This sample has approximately 980,000 clones, with 76% found just once. Specimen: memory CD4+ T cells sorted from blood. Subset: CD45RA-negative fraction. The receptors shown here come from a man aged 18 to 30 in good health.

The gene calls are TRBV5-4 and TRBJ2-2, with 8 bases that match TRBD1. The CDR3 is 17 residues long. The ends lost 1 base at V and 5 bases at J; junction bases unmatched: 10. Germline V gene sequence: CDR1 SGHNT, CDR2 YYREEE (reference sequence). This CDR3 reads CASSLPGQGSSTGELFF. CDR3 bases: TGTGCCAGCAGCTTGCCCGGACAGGGTAGCTCAACCGGGGAGCTGTTTTTT. The variable domain in full, with the rest retrieved from reference TRBV5-4 and TRBJ2-2, is ETGVTQSPTHLIKTRGQQVTLRCSSQSGHNTVSWYQQALGQGPQFIFQYYREEENGRGNFPPRFSGLQFPNYSSELNVNALELDDSALYLCASSLPGQGSSTGELFFGEGSRLTVL.

Here the CDR3 reads CASSPPGVWTEAFF. The DNA for the CDR3 is TGTGCCAGCAGCCCCCCGGGGGTGTGGACTGAAGCTTTCTTT. The chain carries TRBV7-9 and TRBJ1-1; possible D gene TRBD1, 5 bases. The CDR3 length is 14 residues. From germline, CDR1 is SEHNR and CDR2 FQNEAQ (reference sequence). V was clipped by 5 bases and J by 5 bases, with 15 bases between them.

The chain combines TRBV7-2 with TRBJ2-7; TRBD2 agrees at 10 bases. This CDR3 is 16 amino acids long. Per germline, CDR1 SGHTA and CDR2 FQGNSA. J lost 7 bases, V lost 0 bases, and 9 bases had no gene match. The CDR3, as DNA: TGTGCCAGCAGCTTAGCTAGCGGGAGGTCCTTGGGAGAGCAGTACTTC. Its translation: CASSLASGRSLGEQYF.

The chain has TRBV30 and TRBJ1-5, with D maybe TRBD1 (5 bases). The CDR3 has 17 residues. Trimming pared 3 bases from V and 1 base from J, leaving 19 bases between. Germline values: CDR1 GTSNPN, CDR2 SVGIG (reference sequence). CDR3: CAWSPRWGRSSNQPQHF. In DNA form, the CDR3 reads TGTGCCTGGAGCCCTCGTTGGGGGAGGTCGAGCAATCAGCCCCAGCATTTT.

This rearrangement joins TRBV30 to TRBJ1-2; D unclear. V was cut by 8 bases and J by 8 bases, with 15 bases left in between. Germline CDR1 is GTSNPN and CDR2 is SVGIG (reference sequence). The CDR3 totals 11 residues. The CDR3 sequence: CARAWTEGYTF. DNA for the CDR3: TGTGCCCGGGCCTGGACCGAGGGCTACACCTTC.

The CDR3 DNA is TGTGCCAGCAGCTTGGCCTTGGGGATGAACACTGAAGCTTTCTTT. It translates to CASSLALGMNTEAFF. The gene calls are TRBV5-6 and TRBJ1-1; D not resolved. V shed 0 bases and J shed 0 bases, with 9 bases lying between them. CDR3 length: 15 amino acids. Germline V gene data show CDR1 as SGHDT and CDR2 as YYEEEE.

V gene TRBV5-1 combines with J gene TRBJ2-6, with a tentative D call TRBD1 (5 bases). V gave up 4 bases and J gave up 2 bases, with 10 bases separating them. CDR1 and CDR2 from the germline V gene are SGHRS and YFSETQ. The CDR3 contains 15 residues. The CDR3 is CASSLGRAGANVLTF. CDR3 nucleotide sequence: TGCGCCAGCAGCCTGGGCAGGGCTGGGGCCAACGTCCTGACTTTC.

The rearrangement links TRBV28 to TRBJ2-5; tentatively, D is TRBD2 (6 bases). Germline loops: CDR1 MDHEN, CDR2 SYDVKM. This CDR3 spans 16 amino acids. Trimming pared 4 bases from V and 7 bases from J, leaving 22 bases between. DNA for the CDR3: TGTGCCAGCAGTTATGGCGGGGTAGGGGCCCAGGCGACCCAGTACTTC. This gives the protein CASSYGGVGAQATQYF.

This clone has a handful of counts. This chain uses TRBV6-5 with TRBJ2-5; D gene ambiguous. Per the germline V gene, CDR1 is MNHEY and CDR2 is SVGAGI. V was clipped by 0 bases and J by 4 bases, with 12 bases between them. The CDR3 is made up of 15 amino acids. CDR3 sequence: CASSYSSAVRETQYF. The CDR3 DNA is TGTGCCAGCAGTTACTCGTCGGCTGTGAGAGAGACCCAGTACTTC.

The rearrangement joins TRBV6-1 to TRBJ1-1; D ambiguous. Looked up from germline, CDR1 is MNHNS and CDR2 is SASEGT. Trimming removed 1 base at V and 4 bases at J, with 10 bases between. The CDR3 covers 14 residues. CDR3 sequence: CASSEDFGSTEAFF. The CDR3 DNA follows: TGTGCCAGCAGTGAAGATTTTGGAAGCACTGAAGCTTTCTTT.

This chain uses TRBV7-2 with TRBJ2-7, with unresolved D. Trimming left V 6 bases short and J 4 bases short, with 19 bases between. This CDR3 spans 15 amino acids. CDR1 is SGHTA and CDR2 is FQGNSA in the germline V gene. In DNA, the CDR3 is TGTGCCAGCAGAACGTCCGGCCTCGGTGGGTACGAGCAGTACTTC. It encodes CASRTSGLGGYEQYF. The full variable domain, its missing parts supplied by reference TRBV7-2 and TRBJ2-7, is GAGVSQSPSNKVTEKGKDVELRCDPISGHTALYWYRQSLGQGLEFLIYFQGNSAPDKSGLPSDRFSAERTGGSVSTLTIQRTQQEDSAVYLCASRTSGLGGYEQYFGPGTRLTVT.

J is TRBJ1-2 and V is TRBV28; D is unresolved. The germline V and J ends were trimmed by 4 bases and 1 base, with 16 bases remaining between them. Germline V CDR1 and CDR2: MDHEN, SYDVKM. The CDR3 sequence is 16 residues long. CDR3 amino acids: CASSSTVMTDNYGYTF. In DNA, the CDR3 is TGTGCCAGCAGTTCGACTGTTATGACTGATAACTATGGCTACACCTTC.

The chain carries TRBV30 and TRBJ2-1, with 8 bases aligning to TRBD1. V lost 8 bases, J lost 8 bases, and 8 bases stayed unmatched. Per the germline V gene, CDR1 is GTSNPN and CDR2 is SVGIG (reference sequence). The CDR3 has 12 residues. This CDR3 is CALTTGADEQFF. The DNA of the CDR3 is TGTGCCCTCACGACAGGGGCCGATGAGCAGTTCTTC.

J is TRBJ2-1 and V is TRBV4-3; D uncertain. Germline CDR1 and CDR2: LGHNA and YSLEER. Trimming shortened V by 1 base and J by 7 bases, and 5 bases separated the two germline ends. The CDR3 extends over 12 amino acids. CDR3 loop: CASSQVENEQFF. The CDR3, as DNA: TGCGCCAGCAGCCAAGTGGAAAATGAGCAGTTCTTC.

This clone has just a few counts. The chain has TRBV5-4 and TRBJ1-3, with D tentatively TRBD1 (5 bases). This CDR3 region has 15 residues. Trimming cost V 1 base and J 3 bases, with 11 bases left between them. Germline V gene sequence: CDR1 SGHNT, CDR2 YYREEE (reference sequence). CDR3 region: CASSLRQGVGNTIYF. The CDR3 region has the DNA TGTGCCAGCAGCTTGAGGCAGGGAGTTGGAAACACCATATATTTT.

This clone has just one count. The chain has TRBV9 and TRBJ2-5, with 8 positions matching TRBD2. The CDR3 totals 15 residues. V shed 3 bases, J shed 5 bases, and the junction held 9 bases outside the gene matches. Per germline, CDR1 SGDLS and CDR2 YYNGEE. The DNA of the CDR3 is TGTGCCAGCAGCGCCGTAGCGGGGAGGGGGGAGACCCAGTACTTC. The encoded protein is CASSAVAGRGETQYF.

Only one count was recorded for this clone. The chain has TRBV5-4 and TRBJ1-2; D not resolved. CDR1 and CDR2 from the germline V gene are SGHNT and YYREEE (reference sequence). Trimming pared 0 bases from V and 6 bases from J, leaving 15 bases between. This CDR3 comprises 15 residues. CDR3 coding DNA: TGTGCCAGCAGCTTGGAGGCTAGCGGTGTGGATGGCTACACCTTC. This gives the protein CASSLEASGVDGYTF.

The chain carries TRBV30 and TRBJ2-1, with D perhaps TRBD1 (6 bases). The CDR3 is 13 residues long. Trimming removed 4 bases from V and 4 bases from J, with 11 bases in between. CDR1 is GTSNPN and CDR2 is SVGIG in the germline V gene (reference sequence). The CDR3 bases are TGTGCCTGGAAACAGGACAGATACAATGAGCAGTTCTTC. Protein sequence: CAWKQDRYNEQFF.

The rearrangement joins TRBV5-4 to TRBJ2-7; D may be TRBD1 (8 bases). Germline loops: CDR1 SGHNT, CDR2 YYREEE (reference sequence). This CDR3 contains 14 residues. Trimming cost V 0 bases and J 3 bases, with 10 bases left between them. CDR3 DNA: TGTGCCAGCAGCTTGGACAGGGGGGGCTACGAGCAGTACTTC. It codes for CASSLDRGGYEQYF.

This chain connects TRBV19 to TRBJ2-6; D gene uncertain. With 5 bases removed from V and 2 bases from J, the gap between germline ends came to 16 bases. This CDR3 is built from 17 residues. CDR1 and CDR2 (germline): LNHDA, SQIVND (reference sequence). The CDR3 DNA follows: TGTGCCAGTAGTCCCCACCGAGGTCGCCCTGGGGCCAACGTCCTGACTTTC. It encodes CASSPHRGRPGANVLTF.

As DNA, the CDR3 is TGCAGCGTCGATAGCGGGCCAGGAGGTAGGCAGTACTTC. Its protein product is CSVDSGPGGRQYF. The chain employs TRBV29-1 and TRBJ2-7, with 7 bases aligning to TRBD2. J gave up 9 bases and V 6 bases, and 14 bases lay outside the gene matches. The CDR3 sequence is 13 residues long. Looked up from germline, CDR1 is SQVTM and CDR2 is ANQGSEA.

Ten or more counts support this clone. The CDR3 here is CASSPLAGGIPSTEAFF. The CDR3 DNA sequence: TGCGCCAGCAGTCCCCTGGCAGGGGGCATCCCCTCCACTGAAGCTTTCTTT. This chain uses TRBV23-1 with TRBJ1-1; 8 nucleotides agree with TRBD1. TRBV23-1 is an open reading frame, and its role is uncertain. This CDR3 is 17 amino acids long. The V and J ends lost 4 bases and 4 bases, in that order; junction bases with no gene match: 14.

The rearrangement links TRBV11-2 to TRBJ2-5, with TRBD2 matching 11 bases. The V gene end was trimmed by 1 base and the J gene end by 5 bases; junction bases not matched to a gene: 6. Per the germline V gene, CDR1 is SGHAT and CDR2 is FQNNGV. The CDR3 covers 16 residues. The CDR3 spells CASSLGTSGPLETQYF. DNA of the CDR3: TGTGCCAGCAGCTTAGGGACTAGCGGGCCGCTGGAGACCCAGTACTTC.

This clone has a single count. Other nucleotide sequences in the sample specify the same CDR3. This rearrangement joins TRBV4-3 to TRBJ2-1; the D is unclear. The V end lost 0 bases, the J end lost 9 bases, and 6 bases lay between the germline ends. Germline V gives CDR1 LGHNA, CDR2 YSLEER. The CDR3 is 12 residues long. The CDR3 sequence: CASSQDVGEQFF. CDR3 sequence (DNA): TGCGCCAGCAGCCAAGATGTGGGTGAGCAGTTCTTC.

As for this clone: Additional DNA sequences in this sample encode the identical CDR3. This chain uses TRBV28 with TRBJ1-6; D gene uncertain. In germline, CDR1 is MDHEN, CDR2 SYDVKM. The CDR3 loop spans 15 amino acids. The germline V and J ends were trimmed by 6 bases and 0 bases, with 9 bases remaining between them. CDR3 protein: CASRPSSSYNSPLHF. Here the CDR3 DNA reads TGTGCCAGCAGGCCAAGTAGCTCCTATAATTCACCCCTCCACTTT.

The V and J genes are TRBV21-1 and TRBJ1-1; the table names TRBD1, a call not compared with the DNA. TRBV21-1 is tagged as a pseudogene. The CDR3 consists of 14 residues. The CDR3 here is CASTPGPMNTEAFF. In nucleotides, the CDR3 is TGTGCCAGCACCCCTGGCCCCATGAACACTGAAGCTTTCTTT.